This T cell receptor (beta chain) was sequenced during a study of blood T cell repertoires in COVID-19. Study context: Some COVID-19 samples were acute and others convalescent; all came from the United States, Italy and Spain.

With regard to this clone: This same CDR3 is encoded by further DNA sequences in the sample.

V lost 4 bases, J lost 3 bases, and 7 bases lay in between. Germline lookup yields CDR1 SQVTM and CDR2 ANQGSEA. CDR3 length: 11 residues. Patients from Seattle were sampled longitudinally, starting during active infection. In the study's own analysis: For nucleated cells, counts were estimated from reference gene primer amplification. Some clones are missing from TCRdb's copy, which holds only in-frame ones; the method was immunoSEQ multiplex PCR. The V and J calls and clone size come from that table; D and trimming were worked out from the DNA. The sample records 210,000 or so clones, about nine tenths being singletons.

This receptor was taken from a young man with COVID-19, enrolled during active disease. Sequencing input: peripheral blood. The V gene is TRBV29-1, the J gene TRBJ2-7, with D possibly TRBD1 on 5 matching bases. CDR3 protein: CSVGRGYEQYF. CDR3 nucleotide sequence: TGCAGCGTTGGAAGGGGCTACGAGCAGTACTTC.